This TCR beta chain was sequenced during a study of Ad26.COV2.S vaccination and SARS-CoV-2 variants. Study-wide results and caveats: Vaccine and placebo groups showed comparable non-spike TCR breadth.

Sample treatment: over 15 received Ad26.COV2.S at low or high dose, single or two shots; 5 received placebo; per-sample allocation not given. Samples analyzed were those drawn on day 63 after the first vaccine or placebo injection. V dropped 3 bases and J dropped 3; count of bases not matched to a gene: 6. The CDR3 sequence is 15 residues long. CDR1 and CDR2 (germline): SGHRS, YFSETQ. This clone occurred a few times. The antigen is unknown. The data were produced by immunoSEQ multiplex PCR, yet TCRdb's version contains in-frame clones alone and is incomplete. In the table there are some 340,000 clones, about 85% of which are singletons.

This rearrangement joins TRBV5-1 to TRBJ1-1; 9 bases map to TRBD1. This sequence originates from a person aged 18-65 years who received the Ad26.COV2.S COVID-19 vaccine or a placebo. The source material was peripheral blood, sampled in a trial of Ad26.COV2.S vaccine versus placebo. The CDR3 DNA reads TGCGCCAGCAGCTCCACAGGGGGCGCGGACACTGAAGCTTTCTTT. This encodes CASSSTGGADTEAFF.